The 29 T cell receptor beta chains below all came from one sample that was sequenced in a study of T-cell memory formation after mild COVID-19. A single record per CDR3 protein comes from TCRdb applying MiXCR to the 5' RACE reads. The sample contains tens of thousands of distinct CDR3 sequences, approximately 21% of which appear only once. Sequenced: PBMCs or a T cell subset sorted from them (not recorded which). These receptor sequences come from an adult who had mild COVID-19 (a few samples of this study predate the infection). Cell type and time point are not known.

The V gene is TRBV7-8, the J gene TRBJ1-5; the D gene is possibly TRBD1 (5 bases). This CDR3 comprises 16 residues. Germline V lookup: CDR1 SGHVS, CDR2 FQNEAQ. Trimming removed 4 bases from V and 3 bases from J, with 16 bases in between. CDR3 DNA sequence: TGTGCCAGCAGCTCCCCACAGGACTTAAACAATCAGCCCCAGCATTTT. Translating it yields CASSSPQDLNNQPQHF.

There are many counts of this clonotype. The CDR3 region has the DNA TGTGCCAGCAGTTACTCTGGGGCCAACGTCCTGACTTTC. It is translated as CASSYSGANVLTF. The V call is TRBV25-1, the J call TRBJ2-6; D uncertain. V was clipped by 5 bases and J by 0 bases, with 2 bases between them. This CDR3 contains 13 residues. Germline V CDR1 and CDR2: MGHDK, SYGVNS.

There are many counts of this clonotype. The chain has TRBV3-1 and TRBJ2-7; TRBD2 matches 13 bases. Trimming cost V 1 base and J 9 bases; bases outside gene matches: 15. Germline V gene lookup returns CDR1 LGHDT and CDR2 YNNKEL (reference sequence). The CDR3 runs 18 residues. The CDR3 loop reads CASSQVGGTSGTGRRQYF. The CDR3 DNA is TGTGCCAGCAGCCAAGTGGGAGGGACTAGCGGGACCGGCCGGCGGCAGTACTTC.

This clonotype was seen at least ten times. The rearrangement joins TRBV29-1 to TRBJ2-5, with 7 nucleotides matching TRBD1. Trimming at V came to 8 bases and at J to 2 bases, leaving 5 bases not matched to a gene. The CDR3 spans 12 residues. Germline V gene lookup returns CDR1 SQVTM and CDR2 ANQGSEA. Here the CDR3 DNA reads TGCAGCTTCGGGACAGCGCAAGAGACCCAGTACTTC. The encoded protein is CSFGTAQETQYF. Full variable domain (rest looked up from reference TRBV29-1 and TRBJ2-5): SAVISQKPSRDICQRGTSLTIQCQVDSQVTMMFWYRQQPGQSLTLIATANQGSEATYESGFVIDKFPISRPNLTFSTLTVSNMSPEDSSIYLCSFGTAQETQYFGPGTRLLVL.

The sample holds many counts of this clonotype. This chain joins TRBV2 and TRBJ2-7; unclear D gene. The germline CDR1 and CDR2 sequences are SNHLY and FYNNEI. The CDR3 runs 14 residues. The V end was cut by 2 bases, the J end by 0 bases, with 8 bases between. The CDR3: CASSERRTSYEQYF. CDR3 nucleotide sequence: TGTGCCAGCAGTGAACGCAGGACCTCCTACGAGCAGTACTTC.

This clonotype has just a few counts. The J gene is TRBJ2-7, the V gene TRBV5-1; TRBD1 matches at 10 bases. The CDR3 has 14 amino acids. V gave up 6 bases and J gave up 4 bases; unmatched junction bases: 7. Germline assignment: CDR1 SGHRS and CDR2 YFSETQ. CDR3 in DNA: TGCGCCAGCAAAACCGGGACAGGGGCATACGAGCAGTACTTC. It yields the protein CASKTGTGAYEQYF.

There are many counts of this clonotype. In DNA, the CDR3 is TGTGCCAGCAGCTTAGTTGGGACCGCGAACTACAATGAGCAGTTCTTC. Translation gives CASSLVGTANYNEQFF. This chain connects TRBV7-2 to TRBJ2-1; D may correspond to TRBD1 or TRBD2 (5 bases each). The CDR3 consists of 16 residues. Germline V gives CDR1 SGHTA, CDR2 FQGNSA. V lost 1 base to trimming and J lost 3 bases, with 13 bases between them.

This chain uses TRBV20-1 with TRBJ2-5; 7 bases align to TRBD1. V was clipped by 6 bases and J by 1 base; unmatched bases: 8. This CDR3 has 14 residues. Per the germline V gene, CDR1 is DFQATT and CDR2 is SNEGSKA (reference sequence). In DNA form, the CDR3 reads TGCAGTGCAGCACCTGGGACAGTCCAAGAGACCCAGTACTTC. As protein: CSAAPGTVQETQYF.

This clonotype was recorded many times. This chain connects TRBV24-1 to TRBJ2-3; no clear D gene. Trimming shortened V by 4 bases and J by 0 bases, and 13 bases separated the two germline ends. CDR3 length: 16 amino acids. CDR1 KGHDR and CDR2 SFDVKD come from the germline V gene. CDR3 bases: TGTGCCACCAGTGACTCCAGATCCCCTAGCACAGATACGCAGTATTTT. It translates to CATSDSRSPSTDTQYF.

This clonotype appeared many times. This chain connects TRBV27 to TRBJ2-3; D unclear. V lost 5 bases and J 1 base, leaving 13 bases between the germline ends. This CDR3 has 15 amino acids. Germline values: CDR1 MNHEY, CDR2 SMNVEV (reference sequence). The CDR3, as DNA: TGTGCCAGCAGTCTTTCCTCCACCCGCACAGATACGCAGTATTTT. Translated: CASSLSSTRTDTQYF.

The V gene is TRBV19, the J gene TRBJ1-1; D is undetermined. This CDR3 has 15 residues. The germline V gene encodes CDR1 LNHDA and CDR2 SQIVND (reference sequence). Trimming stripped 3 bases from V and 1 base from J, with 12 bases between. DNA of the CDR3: TGTGCCAGTAGTATTGATGTGGGTGAGAACACTGAAGCTTTCTTT. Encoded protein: CASSIDVGENTEAFF. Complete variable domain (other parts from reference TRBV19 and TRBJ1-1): DGGITQSPKYLFRKEGQNVTLSCEQNLNHDAMYWYRQDPGQGLRLIYYSQIVNDFQKGDIAEGYSVSREKKESFPLTVTSAQKNPTAFYLCASSIDVGENTEAFFGQGTRLTVV.

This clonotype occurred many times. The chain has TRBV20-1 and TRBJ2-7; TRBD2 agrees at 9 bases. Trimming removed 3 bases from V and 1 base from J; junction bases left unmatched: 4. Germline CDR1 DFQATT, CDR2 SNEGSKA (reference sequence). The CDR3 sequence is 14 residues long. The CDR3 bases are TGCAGTGCTAGGCCTAGCGGGGTATCCTACGAGCAGTACTTC. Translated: CSARPSGVSYEQYF.

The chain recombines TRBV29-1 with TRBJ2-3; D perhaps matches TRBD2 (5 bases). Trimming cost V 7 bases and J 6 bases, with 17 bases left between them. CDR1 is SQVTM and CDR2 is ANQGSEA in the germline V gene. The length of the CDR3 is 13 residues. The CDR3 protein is CSARGWVGDTQYF. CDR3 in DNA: TGCAGCGCAAGAGGGTGGGTCGGTGATACGCAGTATTTT.

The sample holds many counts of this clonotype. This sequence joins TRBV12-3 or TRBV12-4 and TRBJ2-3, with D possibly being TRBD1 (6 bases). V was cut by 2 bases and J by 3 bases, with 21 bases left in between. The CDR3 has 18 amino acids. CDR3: CASSLPRRGLGPTDTQYF. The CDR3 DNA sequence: TGTGCCAGCAGTTTACCTAGAAGGGGGTTAGGACCGACAGATACGCAGTATTTT.

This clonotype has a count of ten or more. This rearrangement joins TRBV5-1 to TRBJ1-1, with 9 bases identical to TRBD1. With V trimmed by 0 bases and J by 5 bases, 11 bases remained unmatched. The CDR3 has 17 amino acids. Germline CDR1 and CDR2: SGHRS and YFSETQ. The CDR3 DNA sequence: TGCGCCAGCAGCTTGGCGGGCACAGGGGGCGCGTCTACTGAAGCTTTCTTT. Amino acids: CASSLAGTGGASTEAFF.

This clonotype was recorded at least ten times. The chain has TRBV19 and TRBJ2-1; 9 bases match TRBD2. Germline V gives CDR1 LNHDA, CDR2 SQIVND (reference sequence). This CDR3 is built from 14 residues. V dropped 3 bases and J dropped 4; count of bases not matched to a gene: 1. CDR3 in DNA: TGTGCCAGTAGTATGCGGGAGGGGTACAATGAGCAGTTCTTC. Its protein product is CASSMREGYNEQFF.

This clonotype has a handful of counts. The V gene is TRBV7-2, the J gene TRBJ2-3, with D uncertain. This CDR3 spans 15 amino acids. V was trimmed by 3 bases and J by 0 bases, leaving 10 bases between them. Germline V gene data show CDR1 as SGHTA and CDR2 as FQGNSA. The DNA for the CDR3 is TGTGCCAGCAGCTTCGCACAGAGCAGCACAGATACGCAGTATTTT. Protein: CASSFAQSSTDTQYF.

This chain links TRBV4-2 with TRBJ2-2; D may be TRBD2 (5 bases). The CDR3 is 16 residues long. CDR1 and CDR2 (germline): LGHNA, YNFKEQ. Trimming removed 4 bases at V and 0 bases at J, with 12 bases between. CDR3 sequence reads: CASSPSSGANTGELFF. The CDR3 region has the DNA TGTGCCAGCAGCCCCTCCTCCGGGGCGAACACCGGGGAGCTGTTTTTT.

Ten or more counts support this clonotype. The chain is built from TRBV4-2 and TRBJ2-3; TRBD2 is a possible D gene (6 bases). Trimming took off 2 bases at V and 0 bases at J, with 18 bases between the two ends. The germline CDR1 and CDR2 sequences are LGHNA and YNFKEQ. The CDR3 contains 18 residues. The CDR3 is CASSQHQGGGPSTDTQYF. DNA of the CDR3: TGTGCCAGCAGCCAACACCAGGGAGGCGGGCCAAGCACAGATACGCAGTATTTT.

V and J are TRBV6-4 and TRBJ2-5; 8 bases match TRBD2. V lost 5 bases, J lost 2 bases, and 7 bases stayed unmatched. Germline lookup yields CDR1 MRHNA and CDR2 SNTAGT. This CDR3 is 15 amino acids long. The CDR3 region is CASSTVREEQETQYF. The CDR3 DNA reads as TGTGCCAGCAGTACGGTGCGGGAGGAGCAAGAGACCCAGTACTTC.

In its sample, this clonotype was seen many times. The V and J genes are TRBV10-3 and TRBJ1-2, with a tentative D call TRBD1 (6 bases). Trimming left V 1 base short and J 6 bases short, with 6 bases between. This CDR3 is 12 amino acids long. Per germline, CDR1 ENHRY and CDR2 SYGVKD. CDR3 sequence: CAISEYRDGYTF. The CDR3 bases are TGTGCCATCAGTGAGTACAGGGATGGCTACACCTTC.

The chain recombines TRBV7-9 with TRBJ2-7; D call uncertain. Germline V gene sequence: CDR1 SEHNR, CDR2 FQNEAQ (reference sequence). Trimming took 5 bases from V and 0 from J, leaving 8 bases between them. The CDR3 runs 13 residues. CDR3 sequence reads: CASSSTDSYEQYF. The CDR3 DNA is TGTGCCAGCAGCAGCACAGACTCCTACGAGCAGTACTTC.

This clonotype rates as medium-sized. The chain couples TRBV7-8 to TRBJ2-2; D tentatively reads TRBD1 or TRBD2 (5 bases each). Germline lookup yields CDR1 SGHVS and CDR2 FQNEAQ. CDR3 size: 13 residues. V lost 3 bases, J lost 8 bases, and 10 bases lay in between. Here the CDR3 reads CASSLRGSGELFF. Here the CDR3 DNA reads TGTGCCAGCAGCTTGAGGGGTTCGGGGGAGCTGTTTTTT.

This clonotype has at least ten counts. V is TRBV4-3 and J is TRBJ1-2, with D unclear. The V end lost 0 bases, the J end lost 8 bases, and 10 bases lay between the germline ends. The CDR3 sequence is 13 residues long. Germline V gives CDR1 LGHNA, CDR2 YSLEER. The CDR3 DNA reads TGCGCCAGCAGCCAAGATTCACTCCAGGGCTACACCTTC. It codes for CASSQDSLQGYTF.

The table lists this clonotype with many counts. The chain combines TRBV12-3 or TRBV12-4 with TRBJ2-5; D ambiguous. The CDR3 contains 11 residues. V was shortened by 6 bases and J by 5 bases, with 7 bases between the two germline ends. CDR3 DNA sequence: TGTGCCAGCAGCATAGGGGAGACCCAGTACTTC. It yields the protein CASSIGETQYF.

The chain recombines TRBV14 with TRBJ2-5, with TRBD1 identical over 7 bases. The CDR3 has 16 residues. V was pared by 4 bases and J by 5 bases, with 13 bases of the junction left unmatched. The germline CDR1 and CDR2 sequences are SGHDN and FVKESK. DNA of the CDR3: TGTGCCAGCAGCCTAGCCGGGACAGTTCGAAGGGAGACCCAGTACTTC. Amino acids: CASSLAGTVRRETQYF.

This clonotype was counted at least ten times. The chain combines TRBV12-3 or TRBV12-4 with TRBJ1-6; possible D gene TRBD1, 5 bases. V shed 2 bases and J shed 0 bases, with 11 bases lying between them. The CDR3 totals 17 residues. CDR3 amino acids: CASSLRDWSSYNSPLHF. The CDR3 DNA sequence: TGTGCCAGCAGTTTAAGGGACTGGAGCTCCTATAATTCACCCCTCCACTTT.

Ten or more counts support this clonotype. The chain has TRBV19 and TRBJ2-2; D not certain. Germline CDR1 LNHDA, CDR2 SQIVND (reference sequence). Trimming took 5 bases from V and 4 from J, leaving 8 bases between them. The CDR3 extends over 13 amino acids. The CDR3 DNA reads TGTGCCAGTAGTCCCCCCGGCACCGGGGAGCTGTTTTTT. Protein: CASSPPGTGELFF.

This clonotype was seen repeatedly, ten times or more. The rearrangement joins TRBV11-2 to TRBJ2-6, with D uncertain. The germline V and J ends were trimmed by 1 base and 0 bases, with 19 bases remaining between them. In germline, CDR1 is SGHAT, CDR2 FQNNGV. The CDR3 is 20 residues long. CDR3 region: CASSLGGGNRVFSGANVLTF. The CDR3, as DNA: TGTGCCAGCAGCTTAGGGGGTGGGAACCGCGTTTTCTCTGGGGCCAACGTCCTGACTTTC.